This T cell receptor beta chain was retrieved from a study of response to subunit inactivated influenza vaccine. Study-wide findings and caveats: It was the authors' suggestion that each seasonal influenza vaccination recruits few new T cells.

The table lists this clonotype with many counts. Its antigen remains unknown. TCRdb re-analysed the RT-PCR reads in MiXCR, keeping a single row per CDR3 protein. The sample yields approximately 500,000 distinct CDR3 sequences, around 13% seen once. Losses at the gene ends were 3 bases for V and 6 bases for J; bases not matched to a gene: 4. Germline assignment: CDR1 SGHRS and CDR2 YFSETQ. The CDR3 has 13 amino acids. This sequence was found in a man between 45 and 60 years old who received an inactivated influenza vaccine. The source was PBMCs from blood, collected 40 to 50 days after vaccination. V is TRBV5-1 and J is TRBJ2-7, with 9 bases matching TRBD2. CDR3 region: CASSWTSETEQYF. The CDR3 region has the DNA TGCGCCAGCAGCTGGACTAGCGAGACCGAGCAGTACTTC.